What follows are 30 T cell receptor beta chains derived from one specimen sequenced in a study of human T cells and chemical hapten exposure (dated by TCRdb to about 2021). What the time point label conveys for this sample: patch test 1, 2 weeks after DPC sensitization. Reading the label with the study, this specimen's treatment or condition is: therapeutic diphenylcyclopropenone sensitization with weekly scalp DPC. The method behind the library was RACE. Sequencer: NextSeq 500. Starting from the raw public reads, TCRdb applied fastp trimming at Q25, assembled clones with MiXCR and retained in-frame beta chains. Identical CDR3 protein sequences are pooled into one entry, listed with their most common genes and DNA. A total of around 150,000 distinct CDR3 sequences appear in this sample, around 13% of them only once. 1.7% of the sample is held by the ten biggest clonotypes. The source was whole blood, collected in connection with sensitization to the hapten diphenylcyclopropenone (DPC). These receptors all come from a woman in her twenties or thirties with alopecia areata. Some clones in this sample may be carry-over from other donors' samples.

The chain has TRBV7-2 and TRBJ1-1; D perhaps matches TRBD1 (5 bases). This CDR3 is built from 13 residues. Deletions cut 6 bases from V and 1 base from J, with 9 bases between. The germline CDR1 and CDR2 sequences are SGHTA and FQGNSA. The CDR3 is CASRWGENTEAFF. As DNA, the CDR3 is TGTGCCAGCAGGTGGGGCGAGAACACTGAAGCTTTCTTT.

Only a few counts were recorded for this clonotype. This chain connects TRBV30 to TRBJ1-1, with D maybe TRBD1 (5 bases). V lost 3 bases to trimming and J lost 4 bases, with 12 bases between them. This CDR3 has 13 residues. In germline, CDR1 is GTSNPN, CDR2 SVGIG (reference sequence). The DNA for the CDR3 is TGTGCCTGGAGGGCCGGGGGTGGCACTGAAGCTTTCTTT. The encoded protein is CAWRAGGGTEAFF.

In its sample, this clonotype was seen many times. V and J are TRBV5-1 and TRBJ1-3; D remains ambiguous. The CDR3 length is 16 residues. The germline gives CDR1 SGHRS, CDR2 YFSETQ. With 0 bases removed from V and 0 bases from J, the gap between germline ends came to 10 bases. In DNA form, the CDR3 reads TGCGCCAGCAGCTTGGAGCAGAGCTTCTCTGGAAACACCATATATTTT. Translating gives CASSLEQSFSGNTIYF.

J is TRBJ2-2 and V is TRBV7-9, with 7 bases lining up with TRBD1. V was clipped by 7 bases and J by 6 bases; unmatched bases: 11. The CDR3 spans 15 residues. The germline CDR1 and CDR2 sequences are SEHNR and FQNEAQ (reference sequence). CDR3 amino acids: CASTRQGEDAGELFF. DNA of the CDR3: TGTGCCAGCACCCGACAGGGAGAGGACGCCGGGGAGCTGTTTTTT. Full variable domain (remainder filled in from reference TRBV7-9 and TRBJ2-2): DTGVSQNPRHKITKRGQNVTFRCDPISEHNRLYWYRQTLGQGPEFLTYFQNEAQLEKSRLLSDRFSAERPKGSFSTLEIQRTEQGDSAMYLCASTRQGEDAGELFFGEGSRLTVL.

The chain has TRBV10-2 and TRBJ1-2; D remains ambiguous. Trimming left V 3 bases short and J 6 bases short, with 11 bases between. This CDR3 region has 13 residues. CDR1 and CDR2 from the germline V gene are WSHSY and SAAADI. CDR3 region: CASSEISSDGYTF. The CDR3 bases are TGCGCCAGCAGTGAAATATCTTCCGATGGCTACACCTTC.

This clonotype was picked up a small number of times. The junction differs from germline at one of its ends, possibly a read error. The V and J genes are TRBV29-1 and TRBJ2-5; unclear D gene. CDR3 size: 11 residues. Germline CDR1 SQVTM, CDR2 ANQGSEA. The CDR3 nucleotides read TGCAGCGTTGAGTACCAAGGGACCCAGTACTTC. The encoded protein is CSVEYQGTQYF. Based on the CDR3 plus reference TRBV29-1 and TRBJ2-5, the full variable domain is SAVISQKPSRDICQRGTSLTIQCQVDSQVTMMFWYRQQPGQSLTLIATANQGSEATYESGFVIDKFPISRPNLTFSTLTVSNMSPEDSSIYLCSVEYQGTQYFGPGTRLLVL.

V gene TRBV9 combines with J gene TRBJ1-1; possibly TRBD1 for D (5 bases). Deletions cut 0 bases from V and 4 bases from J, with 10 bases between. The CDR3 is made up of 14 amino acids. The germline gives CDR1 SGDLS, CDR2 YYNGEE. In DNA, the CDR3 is TGTGCCAGCAGCGTAGTCGGCGGGGGCACTGAAGCTTTCTTT. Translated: CASSVVGGGTEAFF.

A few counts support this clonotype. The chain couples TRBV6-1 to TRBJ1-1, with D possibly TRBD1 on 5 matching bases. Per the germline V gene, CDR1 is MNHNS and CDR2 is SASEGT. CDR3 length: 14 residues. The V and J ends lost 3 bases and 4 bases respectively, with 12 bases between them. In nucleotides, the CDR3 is TGTGCCAGCAGTGATGGGGACTGGGCCACTGAAGCTTTCTTT. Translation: CASSDGDWATEAFF.

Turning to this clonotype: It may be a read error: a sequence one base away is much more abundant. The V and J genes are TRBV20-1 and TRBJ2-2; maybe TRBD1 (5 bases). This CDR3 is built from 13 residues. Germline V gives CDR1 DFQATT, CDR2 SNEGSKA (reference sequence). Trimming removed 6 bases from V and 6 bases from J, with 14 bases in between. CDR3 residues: CSARVPRAGELFF. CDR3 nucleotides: TGCAGTGCACGGGTCCCCAGGGCCGGGGAGCTGTTTTTT.

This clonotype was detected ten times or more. The CDR3 nucleotides are TGTGCCAGCAGTTCGATGGCTTTTACCGGGGAGCTGTTTTTT. This gives the protein CASSSMAFTGELFF. The J gene is TRBJ2-2, the V gene TRBV6-2 or TRBV6-3; D gene unclear. The CDR3 spans 14 residues. The V end was cut by 4 bases, the J end by 5 bases, with 11 bases between. The V gene's germline CDR1 is MNHEY and CDR2 SVGEGT.

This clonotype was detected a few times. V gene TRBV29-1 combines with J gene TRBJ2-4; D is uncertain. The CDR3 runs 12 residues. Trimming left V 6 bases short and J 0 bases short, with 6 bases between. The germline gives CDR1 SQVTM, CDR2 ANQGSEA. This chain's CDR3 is CSVLIAKNIQYF. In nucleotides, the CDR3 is TGCAGCGTCCTTATAGCCAAAAACATTCAGTACTTC.

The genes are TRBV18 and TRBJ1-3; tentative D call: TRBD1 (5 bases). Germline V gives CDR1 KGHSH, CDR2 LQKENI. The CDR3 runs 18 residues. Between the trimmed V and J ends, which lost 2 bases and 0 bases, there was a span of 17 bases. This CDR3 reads CASSPTGRAPSSGNTIYF. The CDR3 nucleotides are TGTGCCAGCTCACCAACGGGCAGGGCGCCGAGCTCTGGAAACACCATATATTTT.

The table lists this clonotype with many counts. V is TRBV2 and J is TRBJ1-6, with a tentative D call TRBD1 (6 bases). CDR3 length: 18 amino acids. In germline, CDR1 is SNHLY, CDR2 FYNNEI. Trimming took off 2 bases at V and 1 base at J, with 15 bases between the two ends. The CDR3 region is CASSELLAGESYNSPLHF. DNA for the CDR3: TGTGCCAGCAGTGAATTATTGGCAGGGGAGTCCTATAATTCACCCCTCCACTTT.

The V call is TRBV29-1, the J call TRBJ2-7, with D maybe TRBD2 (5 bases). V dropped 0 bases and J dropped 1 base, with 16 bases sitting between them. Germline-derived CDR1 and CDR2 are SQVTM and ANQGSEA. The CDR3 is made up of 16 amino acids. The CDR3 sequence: CSVEDTRETGSYEQYF. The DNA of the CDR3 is TGCAGCGTTGAAGATACAAGAGAGACGGGGTCCTACGAGCAGTACTTC.

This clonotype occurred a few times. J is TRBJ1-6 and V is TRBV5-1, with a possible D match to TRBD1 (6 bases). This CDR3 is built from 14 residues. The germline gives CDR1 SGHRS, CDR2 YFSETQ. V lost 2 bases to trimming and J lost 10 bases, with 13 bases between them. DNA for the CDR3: TGCGCCAGCAGCTTTGGGACATTGTTGTCACCCCTCCACTTT. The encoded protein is CASSFGTLLSPLHF.

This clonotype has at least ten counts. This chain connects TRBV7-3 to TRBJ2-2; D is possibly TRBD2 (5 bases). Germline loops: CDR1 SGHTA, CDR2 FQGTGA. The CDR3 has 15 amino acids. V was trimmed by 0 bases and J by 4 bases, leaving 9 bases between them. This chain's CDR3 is CASSLTPGTTGELFF. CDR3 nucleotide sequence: TGTGCCAGCAGCTTAACCCCGGGAACCACCGGGGAGCTGTTTTTT.

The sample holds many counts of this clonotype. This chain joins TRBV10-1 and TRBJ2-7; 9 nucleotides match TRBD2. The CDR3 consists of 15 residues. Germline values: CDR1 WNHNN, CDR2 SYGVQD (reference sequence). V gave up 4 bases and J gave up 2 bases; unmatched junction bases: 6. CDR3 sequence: CASSALPSGTYEQYF. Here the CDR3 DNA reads TGCGCCAGCAGTGCCCTCCCTAGCGGGACCTACGAGCAGTACTTC.

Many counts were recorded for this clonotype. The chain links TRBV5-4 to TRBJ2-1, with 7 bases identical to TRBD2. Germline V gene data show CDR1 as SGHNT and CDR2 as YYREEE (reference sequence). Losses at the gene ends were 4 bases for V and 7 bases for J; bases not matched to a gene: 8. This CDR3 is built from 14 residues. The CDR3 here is CASSLERGWNEQFF. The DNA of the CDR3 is TGTGCCAGCAGCCTCGAGCGGGGTTGGAATGAGCAGTTCTTC.

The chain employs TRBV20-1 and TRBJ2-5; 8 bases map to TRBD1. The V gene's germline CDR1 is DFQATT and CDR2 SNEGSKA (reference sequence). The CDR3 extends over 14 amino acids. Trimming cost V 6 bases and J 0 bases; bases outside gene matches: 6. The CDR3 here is CSAIRDRYQETQYF. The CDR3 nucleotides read TGCAGTGCCATTCGGGACAGGTACCAAGAGACCCAGTACTTC.

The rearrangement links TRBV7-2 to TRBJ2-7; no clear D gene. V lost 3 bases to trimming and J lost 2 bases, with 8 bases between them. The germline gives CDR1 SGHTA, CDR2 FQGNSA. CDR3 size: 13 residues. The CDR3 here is CASSFGITYEQYF. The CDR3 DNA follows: TGTGCCAGCAGCTTTGGGATCACCTACGAGCAGTACTTC.

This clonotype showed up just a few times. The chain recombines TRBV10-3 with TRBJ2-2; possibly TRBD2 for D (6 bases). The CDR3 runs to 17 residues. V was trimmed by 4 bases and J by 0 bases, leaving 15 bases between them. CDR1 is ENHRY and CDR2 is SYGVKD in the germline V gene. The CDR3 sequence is CAISGGEANANTGELFF. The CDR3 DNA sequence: TGTGCCATCAGTGGGGGGGAAGCCAACGCGAACACCGGGGAGCTGTTTTTT.

For the CDR3, the DNA is TGCAGTGCTAGCGGCCAGACTAGCACAGATACGCAGTATTTT. Translation gives CSASGQTSTDTQYF. The rearrangement joins TRBV20-1 to TRBJ2-3; D remains ambiguous. The CDR3 contains 14 residues. Germline V CDR1 and CDR2: DFQATT, SNEGSKA (reference sequence). The germline V and J ends were trimmed by 3 bases and 0 bases, with 10 bases remaining between them.

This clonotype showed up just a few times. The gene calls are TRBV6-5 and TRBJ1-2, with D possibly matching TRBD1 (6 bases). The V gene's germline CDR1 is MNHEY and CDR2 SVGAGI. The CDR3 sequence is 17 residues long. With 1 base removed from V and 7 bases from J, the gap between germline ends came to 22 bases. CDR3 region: CASSYFAPGAGFGGYTF. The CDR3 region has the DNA TGTGCCAGCAGTTACTTCGCCCCAGGGGCTGGTTTCGGTGGCTACACCTTC.

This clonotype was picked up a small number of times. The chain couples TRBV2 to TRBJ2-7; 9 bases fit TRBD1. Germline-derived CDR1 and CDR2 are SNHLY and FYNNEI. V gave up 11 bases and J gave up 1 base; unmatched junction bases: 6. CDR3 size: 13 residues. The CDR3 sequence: CAGTGTGSYEQYF. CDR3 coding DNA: TGTGCCGGAACCGGGACAGGGTCCTACGAGCAGTACTTC.

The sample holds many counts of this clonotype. CDR3 residues: CASSSIEGAWAFF. DNA for the CDR3: TGTGCCAGCAGCTCCATCGAGGGGGCTTGGGCTTTCTTT. The V gene is TRBV7-9, the J gene TRBJ1-1; 7 positions match TRBD1. Trimming removed 4 bases from V and 11 bases from J; junction bases left unmatched: 10. The CDR3 is made up of 13 amino acids. Looked up from germline, CDR1 is SEHNR and CDR2 is FQNEAQ (reference sequence).

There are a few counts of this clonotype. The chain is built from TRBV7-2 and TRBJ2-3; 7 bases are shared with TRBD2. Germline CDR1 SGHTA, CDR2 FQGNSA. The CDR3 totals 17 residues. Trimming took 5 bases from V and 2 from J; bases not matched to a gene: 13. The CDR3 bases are TGTGCCAGCAGCCTGGCTCCGGGGGGAGGCCCCACAGATACGCAGTATTTT. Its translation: CASSLAPGGGPTDTQYF.

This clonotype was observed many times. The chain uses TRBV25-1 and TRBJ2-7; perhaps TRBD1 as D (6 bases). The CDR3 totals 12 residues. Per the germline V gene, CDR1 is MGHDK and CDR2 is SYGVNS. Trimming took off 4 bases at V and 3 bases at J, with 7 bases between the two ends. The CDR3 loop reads CASSGTVYEQYF. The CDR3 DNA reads TGTGCCAGCAGTGGGACAGTCTACGAGCAGTACTTC.

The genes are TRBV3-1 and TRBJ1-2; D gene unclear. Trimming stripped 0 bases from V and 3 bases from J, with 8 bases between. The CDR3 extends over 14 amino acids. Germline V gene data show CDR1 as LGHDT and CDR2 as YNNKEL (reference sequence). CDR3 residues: CASSQDRGYYGYTF. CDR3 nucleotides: TGTGCCAGCAGCCAAGATCGTGGCTACTATGGCTACACCTTC.

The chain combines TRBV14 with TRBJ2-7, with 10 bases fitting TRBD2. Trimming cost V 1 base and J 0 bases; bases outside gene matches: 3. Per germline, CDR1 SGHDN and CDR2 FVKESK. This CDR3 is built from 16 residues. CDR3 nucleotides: TGTGCCAGCAGCCAAGGGAGCGGGAGGGCCTCCTACGAGCAGTACTTC. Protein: CASSQGSGRASYEQYF.

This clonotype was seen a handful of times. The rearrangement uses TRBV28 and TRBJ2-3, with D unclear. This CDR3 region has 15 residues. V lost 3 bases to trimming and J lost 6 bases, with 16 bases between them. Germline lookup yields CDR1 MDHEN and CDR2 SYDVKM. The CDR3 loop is CASSFRGVSRDTQYF. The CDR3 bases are TGTGCCAGCAGTTTCCGTGGGGTTTCGAGGGATACGCAGTATTTT.